This TCR beta chain was recovered during a study of blood T cell repertoires in COVID-19. Across the study: Specimens from acute and convalescent COVID-19 originated in the United States, Italy and Spain.

Germline-derived CDR1 and CDR2 are DFQATT and SNEGSKA (reference sequence). Losses at the gene ends were 5 bases for V and 6 bases for J; bases not matched to a gene: 3. There are 11 residues in the CDR3. Data came from immunoSEQ multiplex PCR; TCRdb stores just in-frame clones and leaves some out. The data show about 140,000 clones, roughly 80% seen once. The specimen sequenced was peripheral blood. The TCR originated in a woman over 75 with acute or convalescent COVID-19. The rearrangement joins TRBV20-1 to TRBJ1-2; TRBD1 agrees at 7 bases. The CDR3 nucleotides are TGCAGTGCTCTTCAGGGGGATGGCTACACCTTC. Residues: CSALQGDGYTF.